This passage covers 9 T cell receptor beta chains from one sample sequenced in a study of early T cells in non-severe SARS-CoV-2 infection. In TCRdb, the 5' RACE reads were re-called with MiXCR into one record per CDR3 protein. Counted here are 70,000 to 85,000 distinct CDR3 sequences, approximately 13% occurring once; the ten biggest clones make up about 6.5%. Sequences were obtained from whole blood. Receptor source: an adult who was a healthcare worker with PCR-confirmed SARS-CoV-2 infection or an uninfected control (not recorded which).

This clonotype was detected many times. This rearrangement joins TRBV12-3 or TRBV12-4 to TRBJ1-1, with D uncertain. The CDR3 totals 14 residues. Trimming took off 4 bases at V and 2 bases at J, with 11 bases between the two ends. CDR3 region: CASSSGRLNTEAFF. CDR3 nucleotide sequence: TGTGCCAGCAGTTCGGGCAGGCTAAACACTGAAGCTTTCTTT.

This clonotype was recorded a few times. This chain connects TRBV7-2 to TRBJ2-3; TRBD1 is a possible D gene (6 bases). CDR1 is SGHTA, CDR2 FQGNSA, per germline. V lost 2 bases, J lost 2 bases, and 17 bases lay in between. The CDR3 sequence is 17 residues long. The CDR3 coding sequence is TGTGCCAGCAGCTTACAGGCCTCTCTGGGGGCCACAGATACGCAGTATTTT. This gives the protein CASSLQASLGATDTQYF.

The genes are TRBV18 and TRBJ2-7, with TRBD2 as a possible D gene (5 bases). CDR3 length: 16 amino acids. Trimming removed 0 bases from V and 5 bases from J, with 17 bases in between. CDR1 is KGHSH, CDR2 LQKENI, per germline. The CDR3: CASSPPSGVVGNEQYF. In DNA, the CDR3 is TGTGCCAGCTCACCACCTTCCGGGGTAGTAGGCAACGAGCAGTACTTC.

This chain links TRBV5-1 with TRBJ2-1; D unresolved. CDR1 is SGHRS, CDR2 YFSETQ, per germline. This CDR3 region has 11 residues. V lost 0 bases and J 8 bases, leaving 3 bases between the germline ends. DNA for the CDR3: TGCGCCAGCAGCTTGGCCCATGAGCAGTTCTTC. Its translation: CASSLAHEQFF.

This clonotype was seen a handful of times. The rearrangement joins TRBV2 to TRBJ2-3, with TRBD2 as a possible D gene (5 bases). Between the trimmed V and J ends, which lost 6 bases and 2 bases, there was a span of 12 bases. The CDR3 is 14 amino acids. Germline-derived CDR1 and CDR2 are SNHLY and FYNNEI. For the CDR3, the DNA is TGTGCCAGCAGGTGGGCGGGTTCCACAGATACGCAGTATTTT. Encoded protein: CASRWAGSTDTQYF.

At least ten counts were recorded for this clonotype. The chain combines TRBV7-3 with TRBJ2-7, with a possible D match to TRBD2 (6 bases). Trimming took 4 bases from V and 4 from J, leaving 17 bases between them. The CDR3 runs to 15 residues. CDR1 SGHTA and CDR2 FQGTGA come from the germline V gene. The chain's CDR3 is CASSSRPGEEYEQYF. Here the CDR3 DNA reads TGTGCCAGCAGCTCAAGACCGGGGGAGGAATACGAGCAGTACTTC.

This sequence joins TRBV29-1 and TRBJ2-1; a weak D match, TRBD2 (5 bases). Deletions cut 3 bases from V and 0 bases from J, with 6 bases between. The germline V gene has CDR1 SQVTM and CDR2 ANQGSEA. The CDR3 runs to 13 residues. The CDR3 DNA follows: TGCAGCGTTGAGGACTTCTCCTACAATGAGCAGTTCTTC. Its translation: CSVEDFSYNEQFF.

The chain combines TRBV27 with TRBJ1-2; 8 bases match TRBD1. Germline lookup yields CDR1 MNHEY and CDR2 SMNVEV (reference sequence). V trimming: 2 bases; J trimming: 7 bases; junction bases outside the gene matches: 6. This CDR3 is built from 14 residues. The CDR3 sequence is CASSLGTGGSGYTF. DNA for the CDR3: TGTGCCAGCAGTTTAGGGACAGGAGGCAGTGGCTACACCTTC.

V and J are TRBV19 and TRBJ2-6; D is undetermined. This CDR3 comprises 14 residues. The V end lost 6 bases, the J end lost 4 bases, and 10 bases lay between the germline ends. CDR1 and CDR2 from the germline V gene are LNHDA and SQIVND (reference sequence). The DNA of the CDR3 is TGTGCCAGTAGATCCCCGGCCGGGGCCAACGTCCTGACTTTC. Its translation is CASRSPAGANVLTF.